These 10 T cell receptor beta chains came from one sample sequenced in a study of TIL therapy for anti-PD-1-resistant metastatic lung cancer. Time point specified: pre-treatment sample, taken before nivolumab and TIL therapy. The libraries were made with immunoSEQ v3. This table comes from immunoSEQ multiplex PCR, and its TCRdb copy is limited to in-frame clones, with some not included. The data show approximately 60,000 clones, 80% to 90% seen once. Sequences were derived from blood, sampled at baseline. The origin of the receptors is a person between 25 and 80 years old with non-small cell lung cancer.

This rearrangement joins TRBV6-2 or TRBV6-3 to TRBJ2-5, with no clear D. The V gene's germline CDR1 is MNHEY and CDR2 SVGEGT. V was cut by 0 bases and J by 4 bases, with 6 bases left in between. The CDR3 totals 13 residues. As DNA, the CDR3 is TGTGCCAGCAGTTACTCGACGGCAGAGACCCAGTACTTC. Translating it yields CASSYSTAETQYF.

The chain uses TRBV19 and TRBJ2-1; TRBD2 aligns across 8 bases. V gave up 4 bases and J gave up 7 bases; unmatched junction bases: 6. This CDR3 is 14 amino acids long. Germline V CDR1 and CDR2: LNHDA, SQIVND (reference sequence). The CDR3 protein is CASSTGTSRNEQFF. The CDR3 nucleotides are TGTGCCAGTAGTACCGGGACTAGTCGGAATGAGCAGTTCTTC.

The CDR3 region has the DNA TGTGCCAGCAGCCCGGGAGGCAGGACAAAAAAACGAGGGGCCACTGAAGCTTTCTTT. As protein: CASSPGGRTKKRGATEAFF. The chain links TRBV14 to TRBJ1-1; D is perhaps TRBD1 (5 bases). The CDR3 spans 19 residues. Trimming removed 4 bases at V and 4 bases at J, with 28 bases between. Germline V lookup: CDR1 SGHDN, CDR2 FVKESK.

V is TRBV2 and J is TRBJ2-5, with D possibly being TRBD2 (5 bases). The CDR3 contains 16 residues. CDR1 is SNHLY, CDR2 FYNNEI, per germline. Between the trimmed V and J ends, which lost 0 bases and 5 bases, there was a span of 16 bases. For the CDR3, the DNA is TGTGCCAGCAGTGAAGCTAGCCCGGACTCCCTGGAGACCCAGTACTTC. Translated: CASSEASPDSLETQYF.

The gene calls are TRBV13 and TRBJ2-3; no clear D. The germline V gene has CDR1 PRHDT and CDR2 FYEKMQ (reference sequence). The CDR3 consists of 15 residues. V was trimmed by 5 bases and J by 3 bases, leaving 15 bases between them. The CDR3, as DNA: TGTGCCAGCAGCCACCTCATACCCCGGACAGATACGCAGTATTTT. Encoded protein: CASSHLIPRTDTQYF.

This chain uses TRBV19 with TRBJ2-2; the D is unclear. V was cut by 2 bases and J by 4 bases, with 11 bases left in between. This CDR3 contains 15 residues. Germline CDR1 reads LNHDA; CDR2 reads SQIVND (reference sequence). The CDR3 region is CASSITGSRTGELFF. CDR3 nucleotides: TGTGCCAGTAGTATAACCGGGTCCCGCACCGGGGAGCTGTTTTTT.

Note on this clone: At one end the junction does not follow the germline gene, possibly because of a read error. This chain joins TRBV2 and TRBJ2-2; 11 nucleotides line up with TRBD1. This CDR3 has 15 amino acids. CDR1 and CDR2 from the germline V gene are SNHLY and FYNNEI. CDR3 bases: TGTGCCAGCAGCGGGACAGGGGGTGCCCCCGGGGGGCTGTTTTTT. This codes for CASSGTGGAPGGLFF.

The chain has TRBV9 and TRBJ1-3; 8 nucleotides line up with TRBD1. Looked up from germline, CDR1 is SGDLS and CDR2 is YYNGEE. CDR3 length equals 15 residues. V lost 0 bases to trimming and J lost 3 bases; unmatched junction nucleotides: 2. The CDR3 DNA follows: TGTGCCAGCAGCGTAGCAGGGGGCTTTGGAAACACCATATATTTT. Translated: CASSVAGGFGNTIYF.

The V call is TRBV5-1, the J call TRBJ2-5; no definite D call. Between the trimmed V and J ends, which lost 1 base and 5 bases, there was a span of 15 bases. The V gene's germline CDR1 is SGHRS and CDR2 YFSETQ. The CDR3 is 15 residues long. CDR3 coding DNA: TGCGCCAGCAGCTTGCAAGGGTCGGGCTCGGAGACCCAGTACTTC. Amino acid sequence: CASSLQGSGSETQYF.

The chain links TRBV6-5 to TRBJ2-3; unclear D gene. Trimming removed 8 bases from V and 4 bases from J, with 7 bases in between. The CDR3 length is 11 residues. The germline V gene encodes CDR1 MNHEY and CDR2 SVGAGI. CDR3 sequence reads: CASSGPDTQYF. CDR3 in DNA: TGTGCCAGCTCAGGCCCAGATACGCAGTATTTT.